This T cell receptor beta chain originates from a study of blood T cell repertoires in COVID-19. Across the whole study: The United States, Italy and Spain supplied acute and convalescent COVID-19 samples.

From germline, CDR1 is MRHNA and CDR2 SNTAGT. The V gene end was trimmed by 5 bases and the J gene end by 1 base; junction bases not matched to a gene: 3. This CDR3 spans 15 amino acids. In the original analysis: Amplification with reference gene primers provided the estimates of nucleated cell counts. TCRdb keeps only in-frame clones here, not all; method: immunoSEQ multiplex PCR. The DNA was the basis for D and trimming; V, J and clone size are from that table. The sample gives roughly 250,000 clones, about 90% of which show up once; approximately 2% is in the top ten. Enrolled through a virtual design, the participants were between roughly 18 and 95 years of age and came from 24 US areas.

The receptor comes from a woman aged 18-35 years who had recovered from COVID-19. Specimen: PBMCs or T cells enriched from blood (not recorded which). The chain is built from TRBV6-4 and TRBJ2-3, with TRBD2 identical over 10 bases. As DNA, the CDR3 is TGTGCCAGCAGTTCCAGCGGGGGGGGCACAGATACGCAGTATTTT. It specifies CASSSSGGGTDTQYF.